The clone carrying this T cell receptor (beta chain) was detected ten times or more. The antigen is unknown. Through Arm-PCR of CDR3 regions and iRepertoire HTBI primers, TCR beta libraries were built. MiXCR, run by TCRdb on the multiplex PCR reads, gives a single entry per CDR3 protein. Among around 460,000 distinct CDR3 sequences, roughly a fifth were seen once, and the ten largest hold roughly 7%. This record comes from a study of regulatory T cells in long-lasting Graves disease. Study-wide context: Persistence in Graves' disease denoted antithyroid drug use beyond 5 years alongside positive TSH receptor antibodies. Findings and caveats of the study: Persistent disease samples used TRBV28, TRBJ1-2 and TRBJ2-5 preferentially. Patients with persistent disease shared around 2,700 public clonotypes, outpacing the roughly 1,000 shared by new patients.

The CDR3 totals 17 residues. Germline V gives CDR1 SGHNT, CDR2 YENEEA. V shed 3 bases, J shed 1 base, and the junction held 9 bases outside the gene matches. Time point reported: persistent/refractory GD, antithyroid drugs over 5 years with positive TRAb. TCR sequences were obtained from RNA taken from PBMCs. Graves' disease diagnosis was established per American Thyroid Association guidelines. The TCR was taken from a female donor with Graves disease. The chain employs TRBV11-3 and TRBJ1-5; 7 bases fit TRBD1. The sample here was peripheral blood mononuclear cells (PBMCs), taken when the disease was refractory, from a patient treated with antithyroid drugs. As DNA, the CDR3 is TGTGCCAGCAGCTTTCGAGGCAGGGGGTGCAGCAATCAGCCCCAGCATTTT. Protein: CASSFRGRGCSNQPQHF.